This T cell receptor beta chain was captured by sequencing in a study of cytomegalovirus exposure and HLA in healthy donors. Separation from the roughly 600-subject first cohort characterized the 120-subject validation cohort, to which the donors belonged. Sequencing used immunoSEQ multiplex PCR; TCRdb keeps in-frame clones, though not all of them. Among some 180,000 clones listed, 80% to 85% were seen once. The CDR3 contains 14 residues. Germline loops: CDR1 KGHSH, CDR2 LQKENI. Trimming at V came to 6 bases and at J to 8 bases, leaving 7 bases not matched to a gene. The TCR comes from a woman in her thirties in good health and CMV-seronegative. The sample was PBMCs. The V gene is TRBV18, the J gene TRBJ1-4; 9 positions agree with TRBD1. The CDR3 spells CASSLGQGAEKLFF. The CDR3 DNA is TGTGCCAGCTCCCTGGGACAGGGCGCGGAAAAACTGTTTTTT. The whole variable domain, remainder taken from reference TRBV18 and TRBJ1-4, is NAGVMQNPRHLVRRRGQEARLRCSPMKGHSHVYWYRQLPEEGLKFMVYLQKENIIDESGMPKERFSAEFPKEGPSILRIQQVVRGDSAAYFCASSLGQGAEKLFFGSGTQLSVL.